The clone carrying this T cell receptor beta chain has more than one count but fewer than ten. In the authors' workflow: The assay estimated nucleated cells by amplifying reference gene primers. The table came from immunoSEQ multiplex PCR; TCRdb's copy has only in-frame clones and leaves some out. The DNA was the basis for D and trimming; V, J and clone size are from that table. The data show under 400,000 clones, approximately 86% seen once. These data come from a study of blood T cell repertoires in COVID-19. Across the study: Both acute and convalescent COVID-19 samples were obtained from the United States, Italy and Spain. From T cells, B-cell-depleted T cells, or PBMCs came the material, which was cDNA or gDNA.

Participant ages covered roughly 18 to 89 years across about two dozen US areas. The receptor was isolated from a woman aged 40 to 50 with acute COVID-19. Sequencing was performed on PBMCs or T cells enriched from blood (not recorded which).

The CDR3 bases are TGTGCCAGCAGCTCTACGAACGCCGGGACAGGCAACTATGGCTACACCTTC. Its protein is CASSSTNAGTGNYGYTF. The chain carries TRBV11-2 and TRBJ1-2, with TRBD1 identical over 8 bases. The CDR3 has 17 residues. From germline, CDR1 is SGHAT and CDR2 FQNNGV. V was pared by 4 bases and J by 2 bases, with 12 bases of the junction left unmatched.